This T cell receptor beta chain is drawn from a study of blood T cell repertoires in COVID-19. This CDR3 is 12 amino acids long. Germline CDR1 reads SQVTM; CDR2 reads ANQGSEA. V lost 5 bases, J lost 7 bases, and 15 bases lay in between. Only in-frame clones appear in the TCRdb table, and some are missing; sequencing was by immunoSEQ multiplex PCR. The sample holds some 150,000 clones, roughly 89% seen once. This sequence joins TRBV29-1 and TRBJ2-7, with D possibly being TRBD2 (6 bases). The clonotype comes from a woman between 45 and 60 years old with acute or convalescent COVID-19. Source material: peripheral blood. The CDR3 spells CSVQDRGGEQYF. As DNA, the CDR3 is TGCAGCGTTCAGGACCGGGGAGGTGAGCAGTACTTC.